These T cell receptor beta chains were read from a single sample in a study of T cell responses to AZD1222 COVID-19 vaccine. Generated by immunoSEQ multiplex PCR, the TCRdb table keeps only in-frame clones and is missing some. The table has 150,000 or so clones, 89% seen once. Sequenced here: peripheral blood, sampled on day 0 of AZD1222 vaccination. Receptor source: an adult in good health. The CDR3 runs from the conserved cysteine through the conserved F or W. The D gene is left open where the match is weak. Not every row has a clone size; where given, it reads once, few, many or a size class.

D gene: -; V gene: TRBV7-9; J gene: TRBJ2-1; clone size: -; CDR3 protein: CASSKQGTYNEQFF; CDR3 DNA: TGTGCCAGCAGTAAACAAGGAACCTACAATGAGCAGTTCTTC
D gene: TRBD1; V gene: TRBV18; J gene: TRBJ1-6; clone size: -; CDR3 protein: CASSPPERGGAGSPLHF; CDR3 DNA: TGTGCCAGCTCACCACCCGAGCGAGGGGGCGCGGGCTCACCCCTCCACTTT
D gene: TRBD2; V gene: TRBV6-5; J gene: TRBJ2-7; clone size: -; CDR3 protein: CASSYWPSGEQYF; CDR3 DNA: TGTGCCAGCAGTTACTGGCCTAGCGGCGAGCAGTACTTC
D gene: -; V gene: TRBV24-1; J gene: TRBJ2-1; clone size: -; CDR3 protein: CATKDRPDNNEQFF; CDR3 DNA: TGTGCCACCAAAGACAGGCCTGACAACAATGAGCAGTTCTTC
D gene: -; V gene: TRBV20-1; J gene: TRBJ1-1; clone size: few; CDR3 protein: CSASRTTEAFF; CDR3 DNA: TGCAGTGCTTCCCGGACCACTGAAGCTTTCTTT
D gene: -; V gene: TRBV5-4; J gene: TRBJ2-5; clone size: -; CDR3 protein: CASSLVGKETQYF; CDR3 DNA: TGTGCCAGCAGCTTAGTAGGTAAAGAGACCCAGTACTTC
D gene: -; V gene: TRBV5-1; J gene: TRBJ2-6; clone size: -; CDR3 protein: CASSVQQGTGANVLTF; CDR3 DNA: TGCGCCAGCAGCGTACAGCAGGGTACTGGGGCCAACGTCCTGACTTTC
D gene: TRBD1; V gene: TRBV9; J gene: TRBJ1-6; clone size: -; CDR3 protein: CASSVAGGGDSPLHF; CDR3 DNA: TGTGCCAGCAGCGTAGCAGGAGGGGGCGACTCACCCCTCCACTTT
D gene: -; V gene: TRBV18; J gene: TRBJ1-5; clone size: -; CDR3 protein: CASSRGQDINQPQHF; CDR3 DNA: TGTGCCAGCTCACGCGGTCAGGATATCAATCAGCCCCAGCATTTT
D gene: -; V gene: TRBV6-4; J gene: TRBJ2-1; clone size: -; CDR3 protein: CASGPLNEQFF; CDR3 DNA: TGTGCCAGCGGACCTCTAAATGAGCAGTTCTTC
D gene: -; V gene: TRBV5-1; J gene: TRBJ1-1; clone size: -; CDR3 protein: CASSSLQGSPATEAFF; CDR3 DNA: TGCGCCAGCAGCTCCCTTCAGGGGTCCCCGGCCACTGAAGCTTTCTTT
D gene: -; V gene: TRBV10-3; J gene: TRBJ2-3; clone size: -; CDR3 protein: CAISLTRGDTQYF; CDR3 DNA: TGTGCCATCAGTCTGACTAGAGGGGATACGCAGTATTTT
D gene: -; V gene: TRBV10-3; J gene: TRBJ1-2; clone size: -; CDR3 protein: CAISASSLGYTF; CDR3 DNA: TGTGCCATCAGTGCGTCCAGCCTCGGCTACACCTTC
D gene: TRBD1; V gene: TRBV5-4; J gene: TRBJ2-1; clone size: -; CDR3 protein: CASSLQGANGNEQFF; CDR3 DNA: TGTGCCAGCAGCTTACAGGGGGCGAATGGTAATGAGCAGTTCTTC
D gene: TRBD1; V gene: TRBV5-1; J gene: TRBJ2-7; clone size: few; CDR3 protein: CASSLTGVGEQYF; CDR3 DNA: TGCGCCAGCAGCTTGACAGGGGTCGGCGAGCAGTACTTC
D gene: TRBD1; V gene: TRBV7-8; J gene: TRBJ2-3; clone size: -; CDR3 protein: CASSFRDSSIAQYF; CDR3 DNA: TGTGCCAGCAGCTTCCGGGACAGCAGCATCGCGCAGTATTTT
D gene: -; V gene: TRBV5-1; J gene: TRBJ1-1; clone size: -; CDR3 protein: CASSFNVRNTEAFF; CDR3 DNA: TGCGCCAGCAGCTTTAACGTCAGGAACACTGAAGCTTTCTTT
D gene: -; V gene: TRBV6-5; J gene: TRBJ1-1; clone size: -; CDR3 protein: CASSYSQHMNTEAFF; CDR3 DNA: TGTGCCAGCAGTTACTCGCAGCACATGAACACTGAAGCTTTCTTT
D gene: -; V gene: TRBV21-1; J gene: TRBJ2-3; clone size: -; CDR3 protein: CASPPTDTQYF; CDR3 DNA: TGTGCCAGCCCGCCCACAGATACGCAGTATTTT
D gene: TRBD1; V gene: TRBV7-9; J gene: TRBJ2-1; clone size: -; CDR3 protein: CASRAGDRGYNEQFF; CDR3 DNA: TGTGCCAGCAGGGCCGGGGACAGGGGATACAATGAGCAGTTCTTC
D gene: -; V gene: TRBV9; J gene: TRBJ2-5; clone size: -; CDR3 protein: CASSAGIMETQYF; CDR3 DNA: TGTGCCAGCAGCGCGGGAATTATGGAGACCCAGTACTTC
D gene: TRBD1; V gene: TRBV4-1; J gene: TRBJ1-1; clone size: -; CDR3 protein: CASSQDAGGVEAFF; CDR3 DNA: TGCGCCAGCAGCCAGGACGCAGGGGGAGTTGAAGCTTTCTTT
D gene: TRBD2; V gene: TRBV19; J gene: TRBJ2-7; clone size: -; CDR3 protein: CASSLGTSGSDEQYF; CDR3 DNA: TGTGCCAGTAGCCTGGGGACTAGCGGGAGTGACGAGCAGTACTTC
D gene: -; V gene: TRBV19; J gene: TRBJ1-2; clone size: -; CDR3 protein: CASTQRAGINYGYTF; CDR3 DNA: TGTGCCAGTACCCAAAGAGCAGGAATTAACTATGGCTACACCTTC
D gene: TRBD1; V gene: TRBV24-1; J gene: TRBJ1-4; clone size: -; CDR3 protein: CATSDSRQGGEKLFF; CDR3 DNA: TGTGCCACCAGTGATTCCCGACAGGGAGGTGAAAAACTGTTTTTT
D gene: -; V gene: TRBV15; J gene: TRBJ2-4; clone size: -; CDR3 protein: CATSPLTMAKNIQYF; CDR3 DNA: TGTGCCACCAGCCCTCTGACGATGGCCAAAAACATTCAGTACTTC
D gene: -; V gene: TRBV19; J gene: TRBJ1-4; clone size: -; CDR3 protein: CASSIKQTNEKLFF; CDR3 DNA: TGTGCCAGTAGTATAAAACAGACTAATGAAAAACTGTTTTTT
D gene: TRBD2; V gene: TRBV4-1; J gene: TRBJ2-1; clone size: -; CDR3 protein: CASSHGPLADYSYNEQFF; CDR3 DNA: TGCGCCAGCAGCCATGGTCCACTAGCGGACTATTCCTACAATGAGCAGTTCTTC
D gene: -; V gene: TRBV7-2; J gene: TRBJ1-6; clone size: -; CDR3 protein: CASSPPGFLYNSPLHF; CDR3 DNA: TGTGCCAGCAGCCCCCCCGGGTTCCTCTATAATTCACCCCTCCACTTT
D gene: TRBD1; V gene: TRBV5-8; J gene: TRBJ2-1; clone size: -; CDR3 protein: CASSLRGQGATRVYNEQFF; CDR3 DNA: TGTGCCAGCAGCCTCCGAGGACAGGGGGCGACTAGAGTATACAATGAGCAGTTCTTC
D gene: -; V gene: TRBV3-1/TRBV3-2; J gene: TRBJ2-7; clone size: -; CDR3 protein: CASSHWLCTSASYEQYF; CDR3 DNA: TGTGCCAGCAGCCACTGGCTTTGCACCTCGGCATCCTACGAGCAGTACTTC
D gene: -; V gene: TRBV18; J gene: TRBJ2-7; clone size: once; CDR3 protein: CASSPPTREQYF; CDR3 DNA: TGTGCCAGCTCACCACCTACCCGCGAGCAGTACTTC
D gene: TRBD2; V gene: TRBV28; J gene: TRBJ2-7; clone size: once; CDR3 protein: CASRRLAGSYEQYF; CDR3 DNA: TGTGCCAGCAGAAGACTAGCGGGGTCCTACGAGCAGTACTTC
D gene: TRBD1; V gene: TRBV7-2; J gene: TRBJ1-1; clone size: once; CDR3 protein: CASSLDRGAEAFF; CDR3 DNA: TGTGCCAGCAGCTTAGACAGGGGCGCTGAAGCTTTCTTT
D gene: -; V gene: TRBV28; J gene: TRBJ1-5; clone size: -; CDR3 protein: CASSLWVQPQHF; CDR3 DNA: TGTGCCAGCAGTTTATGGGTTCAGCCCCAGCATTTT
D gene: -; V gene: TRBV29-1; J gene: TRBJ1-2; clone size: -; CDR3 protein: CSVEEPTGHYGYTF; CDR3 DNA: TGCAGCGTTGAAGAGCCGACAGGCCACTATGGCTACACCTTC
D gene: TRBD2; V gene: TRBV4-2; J gene: TRBJ2-5; clone size: few; CDR3 protein: CASSQDGASGSMETQYF; CDR3 DNA: TGTGCCAGCAGCCAAGATGGGGCTAGCGGGAGTATGGAGACCCAGTACTTC
D gene: TRBD2; V gene: TRBV4-2; J gene: TRBJ2-7; clone size: -; CDR3 protein: CASSQDRGRAGDEQYF; CDR3 DNA: TGTGCCAGCAGCCAAGATAGGGGCAGGGCGGGGGACGAGCAGTACTTC
D gene: -; V gene: TRBV4-1; J gene: TRBJ1-5; clone size: once; CDR3 protein: CASSQGVGQPQHF; CDR3 DNA: TGCGCCAGCAGCCAAGGGGTTGGGCAGCCCCAGCATTTT
D gene: -; V gene: TRBV3-1/TRBV3-2; J gene: TRBJ1-2; clone size: -; CDR3 protein: CASSRDSNYGYTF; CDR3 DNA: TGTGCCAGCAGCCGGGATAGTAATTATGGCTACACCTTC
D gene: TRBD1; V gene: TRBV4-1; J gene: TRBJ1-1; clone size: -; CDR3 protein: CASSQETRGTTEAFF; CDR3 DNA: TGCGCCAGCAGCCAAGAGACCAGGGGGACCACTGAAGCTTTCTTT
D gene: -; V gene: TRBV3-1/TRBV3-2; J gene: TRBJ2-7; clone size: -; CDR3 protein: CASSQGVEQYF; CDR3 DNA: TGTGCCAGCAGCCAAGGGGTCGAGCAGTACTTC
D gene: TRBD1; V gene: TRBV19; J gene: TRBJ1-2; clone size: -; CDR3 protein: CASSWTGLNYGYTF; CDR3 DNA: TGTGCCAGTAGTTGGACAGGCCTTAACTATGGCTACACCTTC
D gene: TRBD1; V gene: TRBV28; J gene: TRBJ1-3; clone size: few; CDR3 protein: CASSPTGGGNTIYF; CDR3 DNA: TGTGCCAGCAGTCCCACAGGGGGCGGAAACACCATATATTTT
D gene: TRBD2; V gene: TRBV7-9; J gene: TRBJ2-1; clone size: -; CDR3 protein: CASSPGLAGSGEQFF; CDR3 DNA: TGTGCCAGCAGCCCGGGACTAGCGGGATCCGGTGAGCAGTTCTTC
D gene: -; V gene: TRBV3-1/TRBV3-2; J gene: TRBJ2-1; clone size: -; CDR3 protein: CASSQQLAIPYNEQFF; CDR3 DNA: TGTGCCAGCAGCCAACAGCTAGCTATCCCCTACAATGAGCAGTTCTTC
D gene: -; V gene: TRBV6-5; J gene: TRBJ1-1; clone size: -; CDR3 protein: CASSYQGGTEAFF; CDR3 DNA: TGTGCCAGCAGTTACCAGGGTGGGACTGAAGCTTTCTTT
D gene: -; V gene: TRBV5-4; J gene: TRBJ2-1; clone size: -; CDR3 protein: CASSLVSYNEQFF; CDR3 DNA: TGTGCCAGCAGCTTGGTATCCTACAATGAGCAGTTCTTC
D gene: -; V gene: TRBV18; J gene: TRBJ1-4; clone size: few; CDR3 protein: CASSPQGATNEKLFF; CDR3 DNA: TGTGCCAGCTCACCACAGGGGGCAACTAATGAAAAACTGTTTTTT
D gene: -; V gene: TRBV15; J gene: TRBJ2-7; clone size: -; CDR3 protein: CATSRVRSSYEQYF; CDR3 DNA: TGTGCCACCAGCAGGGTTCGAAGCTCCTACGAGCAGTACTTC
D gene: -; V gene: TRBV3-1/TRBV3-2; J gene: TRBJ1-1; clone size: -; CDR3 protein: CASSQHPGLNTEAFF; CDR3 DNA: TGTGCCAGCAGCCAACATCCAGGTCTGAACACTGAAGCTTTCTTT
D gene: TRBD1; V gene: TRBV18; J gene: TRBJ1-6; clone size: -; CDR3 protein: CASSRDRVNSPLHF; CDR3 DNA: TGTGCCAGCTCTCGGGACAGGGTTAATTCACCCCTCCACTTT
D gene: -; V gene: TRBV6-1; J gene: TRBJ1-6; clone size: -; CDR3 protein: CASSSTGFNSPLHF; CDR3 DNA: TGTGCCAGCAGTTCCACAGGGTTTAATTCACCCCTCCACTTT